The rows below give T cell receptor beta chains drawn from one sample of a study of cytomegalovirus exposure and HLA in healthy donors. Method: immunoSEQ multiplex PCR; TCRdb's copy keeps in-frame clones and lacks some. There are hundreds of thousands of clones in the sample; about 80% occur only once, and more than 0.45% lies in the top ten. Sequenced sample: PBMCs. These receptors were taken from a woman in her thirties or forties in good health and CMV-seronegative. The CDR3 runs from the conserved cysteine through the conserved F or W. The order of the fields is V gene, D gene, clone size, J gene, CDR3 protein, CDR3 DNA. D genes are given only for firm matches. Not every row has a clone size; where given, it reads once, few, many or a size class.

TRBV11-3	TRBD2	-	TRBJ2-7	CASSSLAGVLQQYF	TGTGCCAGCAGCTCACTAGCGGGGGTCCTCCAGCAGTACTTC
TRBV19	TRBD2	-	TRBJ2-7	CASSPASGGYEQYF	TGTGCCAGTAGTCCCGCTAGCGGGGGATACGAGCAGTACTTC
TRBV2	-	-	TRBJ1-6	CASRRVTGFPDSPLHF	TGTGCCAGCAGACGAGTAACAGGGTTTCCCGATTCACCCCTCCACTTT
TRBV6-5	-	few	TRBJ2-7	CASSLRVSYEQYF	TGTGCCAGCAGCCTTCGGGTTTCCTACGAGCAGTACTTC
TRBV7-9	TRBD2	-	TRBJ2-3	CASSLTGGADTQYF	TGTGCCAGCAGCTTGACGGGGGGAGCAGATACGCAGTATTTT
TRBV5-1	TRBD2	-	TRBJ2-3	CASGVSSGGPLNIAQYF	TGCGCCAGCGGAGTATCTAGCGGGGGCCCGCTAAATATAGCGCAGTATTTT
TRBV29-1	-	-	TRBJ1-4	CSALARGGEKLFF	TGCAGCGCTCTTGCGAGGGGGGGTGAAAAACTGTTTTTT
TRBV9	-	-	TRBJ2-7	CASSANPRTPYEQYF	TGTGCCAGCAGCGCTAACCCCAGGACACCCTACGAGCAGTACTTC
TRBV21-1	-	-	TRBJ2-1	CASSKRQGRYNEQFF	TGTGCCAGCAGCAAACGGCAGGGGCGTTACAATGAGCAGTTCTTC
TRBV25-1	TRBD1	-	TRBJ2-7	CASSAFTGTGSDEQYF	TGTGCCAGCAGTGCTTTCACCGGGACAGGGTCCGACGAGCAGTACTTC
TRBV5-4	-	-	TRBJ1-4	CASSPSNQNEKLFF	TGTGCCAGCAGCCCGTCAAACCAGAATGAAAAACTGTTTTTT
TRBV7-7	TRBD1	-	TRBJ2-1	CASSSNRGNEQFF	TGTGCTAGCAGCTCGAACAGGGGTAATGAGCAGTTCTTC
TRBV7-2	-	-	TRBJ1-1	CASSQGQKAFF	TGTGCCAGCAGCCAAGGACAAAAAGCTTTCTTT
TRBV5-1	TRBD2	-	TRBJ2-1	CASSLGGGGVGSYNEQFF	TGCGCCAGCAGCTTGGGGGGCGGGGGGGTCGGCTCCTACAATGAGCAGTTCTTC
TRBV10-3	-	-	TRBJ2-2	CAIRIKGELFF	TGTGCCATCAGAATAAAAGGGGAGCTGTTTTTT
TRBV2	TRBD1	-	TRBJ2-7	CASRTGTGSYEQYF	TGTGCCAGCAGGACCGGGACAGGGTCCTACGAGCAGTACTTC
TRBV7-9	-	-	TRBJ2-7	CASSHAEHHEQYF	TGTGCCAGCAGCCACGCGGAGCACCACGAGCAGTACTTC
TRBV27	TRBD1	-	TRBJ1-2	CASSLSGTGGFSFYGYTF	TGTGCCAGCAGTTTATCGGGGACAGGGGGCTTCTCATTCTATGGCTACACCTTC
TRBV19	-	-	TRBJ1-1	CASSQDTEAFF	TGTGCCAGTAGTCAGGACACTGAAGCTTTCTTT
TRBV9	TRBD2	-	TRBJ2-3	CASSVAAGGQGDTQYF	TGTGCCAGCAGCGTAGCGGCGGGGGGGCAGGGAGATACGCAGTATTTT
TRBV6-4	-	-	TRBJ1-5	CASSEGGGNQPQHF	TGTGCCAGCAGTGAAGGAGGGGGCAATCAGCCCCAGCATTTT
TRBV7-2	-	-	TRBJ1-2	CASSLRGREGYTF	TGTGCCAGCAGCTTAAGGGGAAGAGAAGGCTACACCTTC
TRBV5-4	TRBD2	-	TRBJ2-1	CASSLENRDYLYNEQFF	TGTGCCAGCAGCTTGGAAAACCGGGACTACCTCTACAATGAGCAGTTCTTC
TRBV2	-	-	TRBJ1-5	CASSDRRLNQPQHF	TGTGCCAGCAGCGACCGGAGGTTGAATCAGCCCCAGCATTTT
TRBV5-6	TRBD2	few	TRBJ2-3	CASRAGGPGGTDTQYF	TGTGCCAGCAGAGCGGGGGGGCCGGGTGGCACAGATACGCAGTATTTT
TRBV9	TRBD1	-	TRBJ1-4	CASSVAGSRGEKLFF	TGTGCCAGCAGCGTAGCGGGCTCCAGGGGGGAAAAACTGTTTTTT
TRBV28	-	-	TRBJ1-5	CASTPRGLRVSQPQHF	TGTGCCAGCACCCCAAGGGGCCTCAGGGTAAGTCAGCCCCAGCATTTT
TRBV4-1	TRBD2	-	TRBJ2-1	CASKSSPTSANEQFF	TGCGCCAGCAAATCCTCCCCTACTAGCGCCAATGAGCAGTTCTTC
TRBV6-5	-	-	TRBJ2-7	CASSRQVLDVQYF	TGTGCCAGCAGTCGACAGGTCCTGGATGTGCAGTACTTC
TRBV7-9	TRBD1	-	TRBJ1-3	CASSFKGAAGNTIYF	TGTGCCAGCAGCTTTAAGGGGGCGGCGGGAAACACCATATATTTT
TRBV12-5	-	few	TRBJ1-5	CASGSRITGNQPQHF	TGTGCTAGCGGCAGCCGCATCACAGGCAATCAGCCCCAGCATTTT
TRBV19	TRBD1	-	TRBJ1-2	CASLRDSGFSYGYTF	TGTGCCAGCCTCCGGGACAGCGGTTTTTCCTATGGCTACACCTTC
TRBV27	TRBD2	-	TRBJ2-4	CASTQPGTRNIQYF	TGTGCCAGCACCCAGCCCGGGACTAGAAACATTCAGTACTTC
TRBV4-3	-	-	TRBJ2-5	CASSQYNKGGETQYF	TGCGCCAGCAGCCAATATAATAAAGGAGGAGAGACCCAGTACTTC
TRBV11-3	TRBD1	-	TRBJ2-7	CASSPGQSSYEQYF	TGTGCCAGCAGCCCGGGACAGAGCTCCTACGAGCAGTACTTC
TRBV5-8	TRBD1	once	TRBJ2-3	CASSKGQADTQYF	TGTGCCAGCAGCAAAGGACAGGCAGATACGCAGTATTTT